This section outlines one T cell receptor (beta chain) sequence together with its context. What it binds is not known. Three rounds of nested PCR, following a modified ARM-PCR protocol, produced the TCRbeta library. TCRdb recomputed calls from the multiplex PCR reads with MiXCR, one row per CDR3 protein. The top ten hold approximately 23% of the sample, which has 50,000 to 60,000 distinct CDR3 sequences, about 80% seen once. This CDR3 region has 14 residues. V gave up 6 bases and J gave up 7 bases, with 19 bases separating them. The germline CDR1 and CDR2 sequences are SGHKS and YYEKEE (reference sequence). No cell sorting was done before RNA was extracted from the tissue. This non-tumor lung sample came from over 3 cm beyond the tumor edge. This sample was included in a study of tumor and adjacent non-tumor tissue in lung cancer. In the study overall: Around 4.4 million productive TCRbeta reads were obtained per sample on average. The study, taken as a whole, reports: Tumor repertoires had a smaller top 100 clone share than normal lung.

The rearrangement links TRBV5-5 to TRBJ1-1, with D possibly being TRBD1 (5 bases). The sample taken for sequencing was distant non-tumor lung tissue. This clonotype was sampled from a woman in her sixties or seventies with non-small cell lung cancer. The CDR3 spells CASTPIGAHIEAFF. The CDR3 DNA is TGTGCCAGCACCCCGATAGGGGCGCACATTGAAGCTTTCTTT.